The following is a T cell receptor (beta chain) sequence with its context. The data belong to a study of cytomegalovirus exposure and HLA in healthy donors. Generated by immunoSEQ multiplex PCR, the TCRdb table keeps only in-frame clones and is missing some. The table has over 150,000 clones, 84% seen once. This clonotype originated in a woman between 18 and 29 years old in good health and CMV-seropositive. Sequenced: PBMCs.

CDR3 DNA: TGTGCCAGCGTTAGACTGACTGAAGCTTTCTTT. It encodes CASVRLTEAFF. The genes are TRBV6-6 and TRBJ1-1; D gene uncertain. The length of the CDR3 is 11 residues. Germline V lookup: CDR1 MNHNY, CDR2 SVGAGI (reference sequence). V lost 8 bases, J lost 5 bases, and 9 bases lay in between.